The rows below give T cell receptor beta chains drawn from one sample of a study of OX40 agonist ivuxolimab in advanced cancers. The protocol was immunoSEQ multiplex PCR, while the TCRdb copy is restricted to in-frame clones and leaves out a portion. The sample shows 84,000 or so clones, over 75% of them seen only once. The sequences come from CD4+ or CD8+ T cells sorted from blood, collected in a trial of the OX40 agonist ivuxolimab. The receptors come from an adult with an advanced solid tumor such as melanoma, head and neck, liver or kidney cancer. Each CDR3 is given with its conserved first and last residue. The order of the fields is J gene, clone size, D gene, V gene, CDR3 DNA, CDR3 protein. The D gene is left open where the match is weak. Some rows mark clone size as missing; the rest say once, few, many or name a class of expanded clone.

TRBJ1-5 | NA | NA | TRBV6-5 | TGTGCCAGCAGGTCCAGGGAGGTGGGTAAGCAGCCCCAGCATTTT | CASRSREVGKQPQHF
TRBJ1-3 | NA | TRBD1 | TRBV4-2 | TGTGCCAGCAGCCTCAGGACAGGGGAGAGCTCTGGAAACACCATATATTTT | CASSLRTGESSGNTIYF
TRBJ2-4 | NA | TRBD2 | TRBV7-8 | TGTGCCAGCAGCTTGACTAGCGGGGGGGATGTAGCCAAAAACATTCAGTACTTC | CASSLTSGGDVAKNIQYF
TRBJ1-5 | NA | NA | TRBV6-5 | TGTGCCAGCAGTTACAGGGGTTGGCAGCCCCAGCATTTT | CASSYRGWQPQHF
TRBJ1-5 | NA | TRBD1 | TRBV2 | TGTGCCAGCAGTGGGGGGGGGACAGCCTACAATCAGCCCCAGCATTTT | CASSGGGTAYNQPQHF
TRBJ2-1 | few | TRBD2 | TRBV7-9 | TGTGCCAGCTTACAAGCGGGGGGGCTGAATGAGCAGTTCTTC | CASLQAGGLNEQFF
TRBJ1-1 | NA | TRBD1 | TRBV19 | TGTGCCAGTTATCGCAGGGGGTACACTGAAGCTTTCTTT | CASYRRGYTEAFF
TRBJ1-1 | once | TRBD1 | TRBV18 | TGTGCCAGCTCACCGGGGACAGGGGATGGAGCTTTCTTT | CASSPGTGDGAFF
TRBJ1-5 | once | NA | TRBV7-9 | TGTGCCAGCAGCCTAGGGGAGGGGCCCCAGCATTTT | CASSLGEGPQHF
TRBJ1-2 | few | NA | TRBV30 | TGTGCCTGGAGTGTACGGCCGGTTCCCACCTTC | CAWSVRPVPTF
TRBJ2-7 | NA | TRBD2 | TRBV6-5 | TGTGCCAGCAGGGAATGGGGGGGAAGCTCCTACGAGCAGTACTTC | CASREWGGSSYEQYF
TRBJ1-1 | NA | NA | TRBV20-1 | TGCAGTGCTACTACGACCACTGAAGCTTTCTTT | CSATTTTEAFF
TRBJ2-4 | NA | TRBD2 | TRBV19 | TGTGCCAGTAGTGCACCGGCGGGGGGCCGAAACATTCAGTACTTC | CASSAPAGGRNIQYF
TRBJ1-2 | NA | NA | TRBV19 | TGTGCCAGTAGTATCGACAGGTCTCGTGAGGGCTACACCTTC | CASSIDRSREGYTF
TRBJ1-2 | NA | TRBD1 | TRBV5-1 | TGCGCCAGCAGCTCGTCCCCCGGGACAGGGTATGGCTACACCTTC | CASSSSPGTGYGYTF
TRBJ1-1 | NA | TRBD1 | TRBV6-1 | TGTGCCAGCAGTGGCCCCGGGACAGGGCAAGCTTTCTTT | CASSGPGTGQAFF
TRBJ1-1 | NA | NA | TRBV30 | TGTGCCTGGATCATAGTGAGGAATTCGAACACTGAAGCTTTCTTT | CAWIIVRNSNTEAFF
TRBJ1-2 | NA | NA | TRBV11-2 | TGTGCCAGCAGCTTAGGGGGCATTCGAGGGGCCGCATATGGCTACACCTTC | CASSLGGIRGAAYGYTF
TRBJ1-5 | NA | NA | TRBV30 | TGTGCCTGGAGTCAAACAGGGAATCAGCCCCAGCATTTT | CAWSQTGNQPQHF
TRBJ2-3 | NA | TRBD1 | TRBV4-2 | TGTGCCAGCAGCCAAGCTACGACAGGGGACCCTAGGACAGATACGCAGTATTTT | CASSQATTGDPRTDTQYF
TRBJ1-3 | NA | NA | TRBV5-6 | TGTGCCAGCGGACCCAAAGGAAACACCATATATTTT | CASGPKGNTIYF
TRBJ2-5 | NA | NA | TRBV5-1 | TGCGCCAGCAGCTTGGCGGGGGCTGTCGAGACCCAGTACTTC | CASSLAGAVETQYF
TRBJ1-2 | medium-sized | NA | TRBV5-4 | TGTGCCAGCAGCGTCCTCCAGAGCTATGGCTACACCTTC | CASSVLQSYGYTF
TRBJ2-5 | NA | NA | TRBV2 | TGTGCCAGCAGTGAGGCCGGGACAAAGGGAGAGACCCAGTACTTC | CASSEAGTKGETQYF
TRBJ1-2 | NA | NA | TRBV27 | TGTGCCAGCGGGGGGACCGGAAACTATGGCTACACCTTC | CASGGTGNYGYTF
TRBJ1-2 | NA | NA | TRBV19 | TGTGCCAGTAGTTTGCAGGGTGGGGGCTACACCTTC | CASSLQGGGYTF
TRBJ1-2 | NA | NA | TRBV25-1 | TGTGCCAGCAGTGAAGGGCGGGGACATGAAAACTATGGCTACACCTTC | CASSEGRGHENYGYTF
TRBJ2-7 | NA | NA | TRBV7-9 | TGTGCCAGCAGCCCGCAGTACGAGCAGTACTTC | CASSPQYEQYF
TRBJ1-3 | NA | NA | TRBV4-3 | TGCGCCAGCAGCCAAGGGTCGGGAAACACCATATATTTT | CASSQGSGNTIYF
TRBJ1-2 | NA | NA | TRBV25-1 | TGTGCCAGCAGCAGAGCTAACTATGGCTACACCTTC | CASSRANYGYTF
TRBJ2-7 | NA | NA | TRBV6-5 | TGTGCCAGCAGTTACATTAGGGGGAGCCGTTCCTACGAGCAGTACTTC | CASSYIRGSRSYEQYF
TRBJ1-2 | many | NA | TRBV18 | TGTGCCAGCTCACCACTACGCCACGAGGGCTACACCTTC | CASSPLRHEGYTF
TRBJ2-7 | NA | NA | TRBV7-9 | TGTGCCAGCAGCCTTGCCGGGGAGCAGTACTTC | CASSLAGEQYF
TRBJ2-2 | NA | TRBD1 | TRBV5-4 | TGTGCCAGCAGCTTCACCGGACAGGGGTGGACCGGGGAGCTGTTTTTT | CASSFTGQGWTGELFF
TRBJ1-2 | NA | NA | TRBV30 | TGTGCCTGGTCTAGAGGAGCTAACTATGGCTACACCTTC | CAWSRGANYGYTF